This T cell receptor (beta chain) was sequenced for a study of monozygotic twins with inflammatory bowel disease. About this clonotype itself: Its antigen is unidentified.

TCRdb re-called the 5' RACE reads and gives one entry per CDR3 protein, without DNA. The record lists 420,000 or so distinct CDR3 sequences, of which the ten most abundant hold 2% to 3%. Whole-study findings and limits: Discrimination among different T cell subtypes was not achievable.

Looked up from germline, CDR1 is DFQATT and CDR2 is SNEGSKA (reference sequence). The CDR3 extends over 13 amino acids. This chain uses TRBV20-1 with TRBJ2-7; the D call of TRBD2 rests on TCRdb alone, since no DNA is present to check it. The TCR originated in a human donor with ulcerative colitis or Crohn's disease, or a healthy co-twin of an affected twin (not recorded which). The sequencing input was blood. Here the CDR3 reads CSARSGPTYEQYF.